These 15 T cell receptor beta chains originate from one sample sequenced in a study of cytomegalovirus exposure and HLA in healthy donors. 13 Jbeta primers and 60 Vbeta primers were used for the PCR. Using immunoSEQ multiplex PCR, the repertoire was profiled, and TCRdb retains in-frame clones only, with some absent. Found here are 130,000 to 150,000 clones, over 70% of them singletons; the top ten hold 6.5% to 7%. Sequencing input: PBMCs. All receptors derive from a man aged 35 to 55 in good health and CMV-seropositive.

As to this clone: Other DNA sequences within the sample encode an identical CDR3. DNA of the CDR3: TGTGCCAGCAGCTTAGGAGTTAGCGGAGAAATGCACGAGCAGTACTTC. This translates into CASSLGVSGEMHEQYF. This chain connects TRBV7-2 to TRBJ2-7, with D possibly being TRBD2 (6 bases). CDR1 and CDR2 from the germline V gene are SGHTA and FQGNSA. Trimming stripped 1 base from V and 5 bases from J, with 18 bases between. The CDR3 is made up of 16 amino acids.

V gene TRBV18 combines with J gene TRBJ1-6; a possible D gene is TRBD1 (5 bases). Deletions cut 3 bases from V and 1 base from J, with 16 bases between. The germline gives CDR1 KGHSH, CDR2 LQKENI. There are 18 residues in the CDR3. The CDR3 protein is CASSPWGQEGSYNSPLHF. The CDR3 region has the DNA TGTGCCAGCTCACCCTGGGGCCAAGAAGGTTCCTATAATTCACCCCTCCACTTT.

This clone showed up just a few times. The chain recombines TRBV27 with TRBJ1-2, with a weak D call TRBD1 (6 bases). With 7 bases removed from V and 4 bases from J, the gap between germline ends came to 16 bases. Germline CDR1 MNHEY, CDR2 SMNVEV (reference sequence). The CDR3 has 14 residues. CDR3 residues: CASIPNRVPYGYTF. CDR3 coding DNA: TGTGCCAGCATTCCAAACAGGGTTCCCTATGGCTACACCTTC.

The genes are TRBV19 and TRBJ2-2, with 8 bases that match TRBD1. The CDR3 length is 15 residues. In germline, CDR1 is LNHDA, CDR2 SQIVND (reference sequence). V lost 4 bases, J lost 1 base, and 2 bases stayed unmatched. CDR3 sequence reads: CASSTQGVNTGELFF. CDR3 nucleotide sequence: TGTGCCAGTAGTACACAGGGGGTGAACACCGGGGAGCTGTTTTTT. The entire variable domain, with the rest obtained from reference TRBV19 and TRBJ2-2, is as follows: DGGITQSPKYLFRKEGQNVTLSCEQNLNHDAMYWYRQDPGQGLRLIYYSQIVNDFQKGDIAEGYSVSREKKESFPLTVTSAQKNPTAFYLCASSTQGVNTGELFFGEGSRLTVL.

The DNA of the CDR3 is TGCGCCAGCAGTGAAGCCGCGGTATCGTACACAGATACGCAGTATTTT. It yields the protein CASSEAAVSYTDTQYF. The chain is built from TRBV4-1 and TRBJ2-3; the D is unclear. Germline V lookup: CDR1 MGHRA, CDR2 YSYEKL. Trimming took 6 bases from V and 2 from J, leaving 18 bases between them. This CDR3 is 16 amino acids long.

The chain carries TRBV27 and TRBJ1-5, with a possible D match to TRBD1 (5 bases). The CDR3 is 15 residues long. Germline CDR1 is MNHEY and CDR2 is SMNVEV (reference sequence). V was clipped by 5 bases and J by 6 bases, with 17 bases between them. CDR3 bases: TGTGCCAGCAGTCGTAACGATCCAGGGTTTCAGCCCCAGCATTTT. The encoded protein is CASSRNDPGFQPQHF.

The rearrangement links TRBV6-1 to TRBJ2-7; a weak D match, TRBD2 (5 bases). The CDR3 is 15 residues long. The germline gives CDR1 MNHNS, CDR2 SASEGT. Trimming left V 2 bases short and J 0 bases short, with 11 bases between. CDR3 region: CASSEWAGISYEQYF. The CDR3 DNA is TGTGCCAGCAGTGAATGGGCGGGTATCTCCTACGAGCAGTACTTC.

This chain links TRBV29-1 with TRBJ2-6, with 7 bases lining up with TRBD1. Germline values: CDR1 SQVTM, CDR2 ANQGSEA. This CDR3 region has 15 residues. CDR3 region: CTPQGQNSGANVLTF. DNA of the CDR3: TGCACCCCCCAGGGACAGAACTCTGGGGCCAACGTCCTGACTTTC.

This sequence joins TRBV6-5 and TRBJ1-5; D might be TRBD1 (5 bases). The ends were cut back, 7 bases at V and 4 bases at J, with 11 bases in the middle. Looked up from germline, CDR1 is MNHEY and CDR2 is SVGAGI. This CDR3 has 13 amino acids. CDR3 in DNA: TGTGCCAGCACCAAGGGGTTTAATCAGCCCCAGCATTTT. It specifies CASTKGFNQPQHF.

The chain joins TRBV29-1 to TRBJ2-1, with 15 bases fitting TRBD2. Trimming at V came to 6 bases and at J to 7 bases, leaving 13 bases not matched to a gene. The germline gives CDR1 SQVTM, CDR2 ANQGSEA. This CDR3 is 17 amino acids long. CDR3 bases: TGCAGCGTCCCCAAGGGACTAGCGGGAGGTATCTGGAATGAGCAGTTCTTC. This translates into CSVPKGLAGGIWNEQFF.

The V call is TRBV29-1, the J call TRBJ1-1; TRBD1 agrees at 7 bases. This CDR3 region has 13 residues. Germline CDR1 reads SQVTM; CDR2 reads ANQGSEA. V gave up 7 bases and J gave up 4 bases; unmatched junction bases: 9. The CDR3, as DNA: TGCAGCGCCCTACAGGGGCAGATCACTGAAGCTTTCTTT. This gives the protein CSALQGQITEAFF.

The chain combines TRBV2 with TRBJ2-7; weak D call: TRBD1 (6 bases). Trimming left V 6 bases short and J 4 bases short, with 13 bases between. This CDR3 comprises 13 residues. CDR1 SNHLY and CDR2 FYNNEI come from the germline V gene. The CDR3 loop reads CASRGAGPYEQYF. Here the CDR3 DNA reads TGTGCCAGCAGGGGGGCAGGTCCTTACGAGCAGTACTTC.

This chain's CDR3 is CASSLGQMNTGELFF. CDR3 coding DNA: TGCGCCAGCAGCTTGGGACAGATGAACACCGGGGAGCTGTTTTTT. The V call is TRBV5-1, the J call TRBJ2-2; D might be TRBD1 (5 bases). V was clipped by 0 bases and J by 1 base, with 7 bases between them. The germline CDR1 and CDR2 sequences are SGHRS and YFSETQ. This CDR3 has 15 residues.

CDR3 coding DNA: TGTGCCAGCAGTTTATACAGACAGGGGGGAGGCTACACCTTC. Encoded protein: CASSLYRQGGGYTF. The V and J genes are TRBV27 and TRBJ1-2; 9 positions match TRBD1. Germline CDR1 is MNHEY and CDR2 is SMNVEV (reference sequence). J lost 8 bases, V lost 1 base, and 5 bases had no gene match. The CDR3 spans 14 residues.

This chain uses TRBV6-5 with TRBJ2-2; 10 nucleotides match TRBD2. Unmatched junction bases numbered 9, after V lost 4 bases and J lost 7 bases. The germline CDR1 and CDR2 sequences are MNHEY and SVGAGI. The CDR3 totals 16 residues. Here the CDR3 reads CASSLAGGLPDGELFF. The CDR3 nucleotides are TGTGCCAGCAGTTTAGCGGGAGGCTTGCCGGACGGGGAGCTGTTTTTT.